This TCR beta chain comes out of a study of immune cell composition in non-small cell lung cancer. The method was immunoSEQ multiplex PCR; TCRdb's version includes in-frame clones alone and lacks a portion of them. The sample carries 14,000 or so clones, roughly 80% recorded once. CDR1 is MDHEN, CDR2 SYDVKM, per germline. This CDR3 has 13 amino acids. Trimming pared 6 bases from V and 3 bases from J, leaving 10 bases between. Study-wide findings and caveats: Lung adenocarcinomas had lower top 10 clone scores and clonality than squamous tumours.

Comments on this clone: The antigen remains unidentified.

This clonotype originated in a human donor with non-small cell lung cancer. What was sequenced was lung tumor tissue. This rearrangement joins TRBV28 to TRBJ2-3; D is unresolved. CDR3 region: CASRLDQTDTQYF. CDR3 in DNA: TGTGCCAGCAGGTTGGACCAAACAGATACGCAGTATTTT. Combining the CDR3 with reference TRBV28 and TRBJ2-3 gives the whole variable domain DVKVTQSSRYLVKRTGEKVFLECVQDMDHENMFWYRQDPGLGLRLIYFSYDVKMKEKGDIPEGYSVSREKKERFSLILESASTNQTSMYLCASRLDQTDTQYFGPGTRLTVL.